This T cell receptor (beta chain) was captured in a study of blood T cell repertoires in COVID-19. The CDR3 extends over 16 amino acids. Germline CDR1 and CDR2: LGHNT and FRNRAP. V shed 7 bases and J 7 bases; nucleotides not matched to a gene: 15. Sequencing used immunoSEQ multiplex PCR; TCRdb keeps in-frame clones, though not all of them. The sample has about 210,000 clones, 82% seen once. The TCR was taken from a woman between 35 and 50 years old with acute or convalescent COVID-19. The chain combines TRBV12-5 with TRBJ2-2; 7 bases fit TRBD1. Sequenced: peripheral blood. CDR3 residues: CASDRATGTDIGELFF. The CDR3 DNA reads as TGTGCTAGTGATCGTGCTACCGGGACAGATATCGGGGAGCTGTTTTTT.